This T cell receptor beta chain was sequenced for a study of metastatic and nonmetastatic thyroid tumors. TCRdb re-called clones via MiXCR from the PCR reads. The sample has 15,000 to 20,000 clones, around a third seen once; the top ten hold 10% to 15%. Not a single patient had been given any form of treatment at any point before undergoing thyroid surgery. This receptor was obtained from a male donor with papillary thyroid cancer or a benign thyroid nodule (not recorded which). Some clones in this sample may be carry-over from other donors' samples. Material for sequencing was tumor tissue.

In DNA form, the CDR3 reads TGCGCCAGCAGCCAATATCAGACTGATGAAAAACTGTTTTTT. Protein product: CASSQYQTDEKLFF. This rearrangement joins TRBV4-1 to TRBJ1-4; D unresolved. The V and J ends lost 2 bases and 6 bases respectively, with 10 bases between them. CDR1 is MGHRA, CDR2 YSYEKL, per germline. This CDR3 contains 14 residues.